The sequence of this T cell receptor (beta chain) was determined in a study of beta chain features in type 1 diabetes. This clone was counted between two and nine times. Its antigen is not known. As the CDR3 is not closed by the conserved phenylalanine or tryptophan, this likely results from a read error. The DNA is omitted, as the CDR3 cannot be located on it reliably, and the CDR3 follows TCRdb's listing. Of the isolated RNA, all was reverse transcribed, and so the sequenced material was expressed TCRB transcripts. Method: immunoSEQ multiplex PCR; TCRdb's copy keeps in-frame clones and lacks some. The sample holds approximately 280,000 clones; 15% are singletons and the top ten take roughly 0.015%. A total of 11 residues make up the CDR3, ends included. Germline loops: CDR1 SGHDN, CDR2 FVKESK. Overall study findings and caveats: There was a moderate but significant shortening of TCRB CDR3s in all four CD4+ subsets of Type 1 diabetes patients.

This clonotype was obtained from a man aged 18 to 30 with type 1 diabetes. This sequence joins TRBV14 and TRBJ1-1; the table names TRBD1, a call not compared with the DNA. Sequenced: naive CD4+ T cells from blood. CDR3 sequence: CASSQDLYRPG.